This is a list of T cell receptor beta chains from one sample in a study of tumor and adjacent non-tumor tissue in lung cancer. In TCRdb, the multiplex PCR reads were re-called with MiXCR into one record per CDR3 protein. Among about 75,000 distinct CDR3 sequences, under 80% were seen once, and the ten largest hold about an eighth. Sequences were obtained from lung tumor tissue. These TCRs come from a woman aged 50 to 60 with non-small cell lung cancer. CDR3s include the opening cysteine and the closing phenylalanine or tryptophan.

CDR3 protein	J gene	V gene
CASSLGIETQYF	TRBJ2-5	TRBV7-9
CASSYNSPLHF	TRBJ1-6	TRBV28
CSARVWKGDYYNAPLHF	TRBJ1-6	TRBV20-1
CAISDLGTNVLWEQYF	TRBJ2-7	TRBV11-1
CSVFEPWVDIQYF	TRBJ2-4	TRBV29-1
CATSEWAVDTQYF	TRBJ2-5	TRBV24-1
CASSSTGGKGELFF	TRBJ1-4	TRBV28
CASSQEAANEQFF	TRBJ2-1	TRBV11-2
CASRWGPPLTYNEQIF	TRBJ2-1	TRBV28
CSVSRDLTYEQYF	TRBJ2-7	TRBV29-1
CASSFSGTLETQYF	TRBJ2-5	TRBV11-2
CASSFLDSVTEAFF	TRBJ1-1	TRBV28
CSSSEQGIGYGCTF	TRBJ1-2	TRBV12-3/TRBV12-4
CASSGLVSYNEQFF	TRBJ2-1	TRBV7-8
CASSFPGIEYQPQHF	TRBJ1-5	TRBV28
CSAASVVGSLNIQYF	TRBJ2-4	TRBV20-1